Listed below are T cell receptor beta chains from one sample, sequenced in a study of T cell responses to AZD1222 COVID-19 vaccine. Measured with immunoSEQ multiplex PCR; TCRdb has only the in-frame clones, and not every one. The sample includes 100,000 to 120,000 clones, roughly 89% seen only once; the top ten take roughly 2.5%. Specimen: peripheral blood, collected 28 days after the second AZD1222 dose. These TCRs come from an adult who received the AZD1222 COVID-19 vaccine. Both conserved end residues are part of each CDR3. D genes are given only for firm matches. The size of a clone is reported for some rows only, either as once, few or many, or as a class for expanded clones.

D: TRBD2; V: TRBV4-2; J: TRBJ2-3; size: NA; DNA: TGTGCCAGCAGCCAAGAGTGGATGACTAGCGGAGACACAGATACGCAGTATTTT; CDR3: CASSQEWMTSGDTDTQYF
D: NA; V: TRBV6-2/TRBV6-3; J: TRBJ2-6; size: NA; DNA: TGTGCCAGCAGTTTCCTGACGGGGGTGGTTGGGGCCAACGTCCTGACTTTC; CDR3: CASSFLTGVVGANVLTF
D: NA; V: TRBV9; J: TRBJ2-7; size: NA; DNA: TGTGCCAGCAGCTCCAGCTGGGGCAGGGCGGGTTACGAGCAGTACTTC; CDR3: CASSSSWGRAGYEQYF
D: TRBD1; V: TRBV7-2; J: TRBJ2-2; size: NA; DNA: TGTGCCAGCCGACTCCAAACGACAGGGTACACCGGGGAGCTGTTTTTT; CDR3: CASRLQTTGYTGELFF
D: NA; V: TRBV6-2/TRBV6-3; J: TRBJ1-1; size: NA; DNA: TGTGCCAGCAGCCGGTGGGACCCCGTTCGCGCTGAAGCTTTCTTT; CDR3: CASSRWDPVRAEAFF
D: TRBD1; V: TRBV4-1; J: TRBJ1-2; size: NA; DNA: TGCGCCAGCAGCCTTTTCCTAGAGGACAGGGGGCCATATGGCTACACCTTC; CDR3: CASSLFLEDRGPYGYTF
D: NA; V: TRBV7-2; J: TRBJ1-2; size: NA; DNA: TGTGCCAGCAGCGTAGTGACAGCCTATGGCTACACCTTC; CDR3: CASSVVTAYGYTF
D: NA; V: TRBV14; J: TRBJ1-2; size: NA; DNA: TGTGCCAGCAGCCGTGGACAGACCTATGGCTACACCTTC; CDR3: CASSRGQTYGYTF
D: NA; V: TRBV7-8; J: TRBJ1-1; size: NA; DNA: TGTGCCAGCACCTCCTCGGGGGTAGGGATCACTGAAGCTTTCTTT; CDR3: CASTSSGVGITEAFF
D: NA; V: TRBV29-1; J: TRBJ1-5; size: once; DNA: TGCAGCGTTGTTACCGGGACGGTCAATCAGCCCCAGCATTTT; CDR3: CSVVTGTVNQPQHF
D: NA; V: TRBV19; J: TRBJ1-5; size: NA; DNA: TGTGTGACTGGAGGGTCGGGTCAGCCCCAGCATTTT; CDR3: CVTGGSGQPQHF
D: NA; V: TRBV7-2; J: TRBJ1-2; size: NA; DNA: TGTGCCAGCAGCTTAGTCGGGTCGACGGTCGGGATCTATGGCTACACCTTC; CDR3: CASSLVGSTVGIYGYTF
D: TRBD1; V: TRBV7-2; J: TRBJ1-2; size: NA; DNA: TGTGCCAGCAGATTAGAAAGGGGACAGGGGCTCGGCTACACCTTC; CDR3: CASRLERGQGLGYTF
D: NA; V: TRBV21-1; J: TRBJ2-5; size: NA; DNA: TGTGCCAGCAGCAAAGATCCAGCGGGGGGCCAAGAGACCCAGTACTTC; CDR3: CASSKDPAGGQETQYF
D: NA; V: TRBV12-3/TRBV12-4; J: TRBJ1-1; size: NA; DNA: TGTGCCAGCAGTTTAAGGGGGAACACTGAAGCTTTCTTT; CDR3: CASSLRGNTEAFF
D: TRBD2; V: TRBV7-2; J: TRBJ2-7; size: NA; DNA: TGTGCCAGCAGCTTAGCAGGACTAGGGGTCTACGAGCAGTACTTC; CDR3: CASSLAGLGVYEQYF
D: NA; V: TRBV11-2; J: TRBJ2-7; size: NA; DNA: TGTGCCAGCAGGGCCGGGCAAGGATGGCACGAGCAGTACTTC; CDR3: CASRAGQGWHEQYF